The 14 T cell receptor beta chains below were found in one sample sequenced in a study of cytomegalovirus exposure and HLA in healthy donors. In the PCR, 60 Vbeta and 13 Jbeta primers were used. Produced via immunoSEQ multiplex PCR; TCRdb's table is partial and in-frame only. Here the sample spans approximately 100,000 clones, roughly 80% being singletons. Material: PBMCs. These receptors all stem from a female donor in good health and CMV-seronegative.

The V and J genes are TRBV5-4 and TRBJ2-3; 14 positions match TRBD2. The CDR3 runs 15 residues. V trimming: 4 bases; J trimming: 4 bases; junction bases outside the gene matches: 2. Germline assignment: CDR1 SGHNT and CDR2 YYREEE (reference sequence). The CDR3, as DNA: TGTGCCAGCAGCGCGACTAGCGGGGGGGCAGATACGCAGTATTTT. This encodes CASSATSGGADTQYF.

The genes are TRBV19 and TRBJ2-2; D ambiguous. Germline loops: CDR1 LNHDA, CDR2 SQIVND (reference sequence). The CDR3 extends over 14 amino acids. With 5 bases removed from V and 0 bases from J, the gap between germline ends came to 7 bases. The CDR3 region has the DNA TGTGCCAGTAGTTCGGGTCCGAACACCGGGGAGCTGTTTTTT. Its translation: CASSSGPNTGELFF.

This clone has only one observation. V gene TRBV5-4 combines with J gene TRBJ2-5; D ambiguous. Judging by the DNA end, TRBJ2-7 fits better; the J call may be wrong. Germline CDR1 SGHNT, CDR2 YYREEE (reference sequence). This CDR3 is built from 11 residues. The CDR3 DNA is TGTGCCAGCAGCTCCTCCTACGAGCAGTACTTC. Residues: CASSSSYEQYF.

V gene TRBV6-1 combines with J gene TRBJ2-5; D might be TRBD2 (7 bases). CDR3 length: 15 residues. Germline loops: CDR1 MNHNS, CDR2 SASEGT. V was cut by 6 bases and J by 4 bases, with 18 bases left in between. The CDR3 coding sequence is TGTGCCAGCAGCCTTGAGGAGGGGGGGGGAGAGACCCAGTACTTC. It is translated as CASSLEEGGGETQYF.

The rearrangement uses TRBV5-4 and TRBJ1-6; 11 bases agree with TRBD1. Trimming removed 4 bases from V and 6 bases from J; junction bases left unmatched: 3. This CDR3 contains 15 residues. In germline, CDR1 is SGHNT, CDR2 YYREEE (reference sequence). Here the CDR3 reads CASSAGTGGNSPLHF. DNA for the CDR3: TGTGCCAGCAGCGCCGGGACAGGGGGTAATTCACCCCTCCACTTT. The full variable domain, its missing parts supplied by reference TRBV5-4 and TRBJ1-6, is ETGVTQSPTHLIKTRGQQVTLRCSSQSGHNTVSWYQQALGQGPQFIFQYYREEENGRGNFPPRFSGLQFPNYSSELNVNALELDDSALYLCASSAGTGGNSPLHFGNGTRLTVT.

V gene TRBV19 combines with J gene TRBJ1-3; TRBD1 aligns across 10 bases. V shed 4 bases, J shed 5 bases, and the junction held 5 bases outside the gene matches. CDR1 and CDR2 from the germline V gene are LNHDA and SQIVND (reference sequence). This CDR3 contains 15 residues. The DNA of the CDR3 is TGTGCCAGTAGTAAACGGGACAGGGGAAGAAACACCATATATTTT. It specifies CASSKRDRGRNTIYF.

The chain couples TRBV30 to TRBJ2-7; tentative D call: TRBD1 (6 bases). Trimming shortened V by 2 bases and J by 6 bases, and 23 bases separated the two germline ends. In germline, CDR1 is GTSNPN, CDR2 SVGIG (reference sequence). The CDR3 totals 16 residues. The chain's CDR3 is CAWSFNAQGISGEQYF. The DNA for the CDR3 is TGTGCCTGGAGTTTTAATGCGCAGGGGATATCGGGCGAGCAGTACTTC.

The rearrangement links TRBV5-1 to TRBJ2-1; 10 bases agree with TRBD2. Trimming at V came to 2 bases and at J to 3 bases, leaving 2 bases not matched to a gene. The CDR3 has 15 amino acids. Per the germline V gene, CDR1 is SGHRS and CDR2 is YFSETQ. CDR3 nucleotides: TGCGCCAGCAGCTTCGGGACTAGCGACTACAATGAGCAGTTCTTC. Amino acid sequence: CASSFGTSDYNEQFF. Full variable domain (outside the CDR3, taken from reference TRBV5-1 and TRBJ2-1): KAGVTQTPRYLIKTRGQQVTLSCSPISGHRSVSWYQQTPGQGLQFLFEYFSETQRNKGNFPGRFSGRQFSNSRSEMNVSTLELGDSALYLCASSFGTSDYNEQFFGPGTRLTVL.

This chain uses TRBV7-2 with TRBJ1-2; D remains unclear. The germline V gene encodes CDR1 SGHTA and CDR2 FQGNSA. The CDR3 has 15 residues. V lost 4 bases and J 0 bases, leaving 12 bases between the germline ends. CDR3 bases: TGTGCCAGCAGCTCATCCCCGCAGTCTAACTATGGCTACACCTTC. Protein sequence: CASSSSPQSNYGYTF.

The chain uses TRBV19 and TRBJ2-3; 12 positions agree with TRBD2. Germline V gene sequence: CDR1 LNHDA, CDR2 SQIVND (reference sequence). Trimming cost V 9 bases and J 5 bases; bases outside gene matches: 3. CDR3 length equals 13 residues. The CDR3 DNA sequence: TGTGCCAGCCGACTAGCGGGGGTAGATACGCAGTATTTT. It is translated as CASRLAGVDTQYF.

The chain combines TRBV12-2 with TRBJ1-2. TRBV12-2 has pseudogene status. The length of the CDR3 is 12 residues. DNA for the CDR3: TGTGCAAGTCGCCCACAAGGCGGTGGCTACACCTTC. Its protein is CASRPQGGGYTF.

This clone appeared a single time. The chain couples TRBV21-1 to TRBJ1-4. TRBV21-1 is tagged as a pseudogene. The CDR3 loop spans 14 amino acids. The CDR3 DNA is TGTGCCAGCAGCAAAGGAGGAGGCGATGAAAAACTGTTTTTT. Its protein product is CASSKGGGDEKLFF.

The gene calls are TRBV21-1 and TRBJ1-2. TRBV21-1 is termed a pseudogene. The CDR3 length is 12 residues. In DNA form, the CDR3 reads TGTGCCAGCAGCCCAACACCGGGTCGTCGGTTCTTC. This encodes CASSPTPGRRFF.

CDR3 coding DNA: TGTGCCAGCAGCCCGTCGGGTGGACTCTATGGCTACACCTTC. Translating it yields CASSPSGGLYGYTF. The chain has TRBV6-5 and TRBJ1-2; the D is unclear. The CDR3 is 14 residues long. With 6 bases removed from V and 4 bases from J, the gap between germline ends came to 15 bases. CDR1 is MNHEY and CDR2 is SVGAGI in the germline V gene.